The subject of this entry is one TCR beta chain. What it binds is not known. Clones were sequenced by immunoSEQ multiplex PCR, and TCRdb holds only the in-frame ones, with some missing. The repertoire holds tens of thousands of clones, with about 87% as singletons. The data originate from a study of T cells in localized non-small cell lung cancer. Study-level results: Since sequencing was restricted to only one region of the tumor, intratumor heterogeneity remains a possibility. Exceeding tumor, uninvolved adjacent lung had the highest T cell clonality. Blood T cell density predicted longer survival; adjacent-lung clonality, shorter.

The V gene's germline CDR1 is SGDLS and CDR2 YYNGEE. V was clipped by 3 bases and J by 3 bases; unmatched bases: 3. The length of the CDR3 is 14 residues. This sequence was found in a man aged 40 to 75 with stage I squamous cell lung carcinoma. The source material was peripheral blood, sampled before any cancer treatment. V and J are TRBV9 and TRBJ2-7; 10 positions agree with TRBD2. The CDR3 here is CASSAGLALYEQYF. The CDR3 DNA reads as TGTGCCAGCAGCGCGGGACTAGCGCTCTACGAGCAGTACTTC. The full variable domain, its missing parts supplied by reference TRBV9 and TRBJ2-7, is DSGVTQTPKHLITATGQRVTLRCSPRSGDLSVYWYQQSLDQGLQFLIQYYNGEERAKGNILERFSAQQFPDLHSELNLSSLELGDSALYFCASSAGLALYEQYFGPGTRLTVT.